This TCR beta chain was recorded in a study of blood T cell repertoires in COVID-19 (dated by TCRdb to about 2020). Background for the entire study: Samples from collaborators originated in the United States, Italy and Spain and spanned both the acute and convalescent phases of COVID-19. The prospective study material was composed of cDNA or gDNA derived from T cells, B-cell-depleted T cells, or PBMCs. The dataset comprised deeply sampled blood TCRbeta repertoires from subjects exposed to, actively infected with, or recovered from COVID-19. The repertoires were released in a freely available public database intended as a resource for research on the immune response to SARS-CoV-2. The samples were drawn from two sources: the first 160 participants of the ongoing ImmuneRACE study, and 1,000 to 1,500 subjects contributed by 6 global collaborators. Sample metadata almost always included a de-identified subject ID, COVID-19 status, age in years and sex. Where available, HLA class I and class II types were taken from metadata supplied by the sample provider and were not determined by assay-based typing.

TCRbeta CDR3 regions were amplified from genomic DNA by means of the immunoSEQ Assay, a bias-controlled multiplex PCR. Turning to the authors' computational methods: The number of nucleated cells in each sample was estimated from the amplification of reference gene primers within the assay. Sequence reads were collapsed and filtered to measure the absolute abundance of every unique TCRbeta CDR3 rearrangement. For each sample, productive Simpson clonality was calculated by taking the square root of Simpson's diversity index across productive rearrangements. As stored in TCRdb, this immuneACCESS dataset retains in-frame rearrangements with V and J assigned. A fraction of the clones does not appear; measured against another copy, unresolved V genes explain less than half of the discrepancy, and the remainder lacks a known reason. V and J calls and clone size are copied from that table; D and trimming were computed from the DNA. For this sample there are roughly 300,000 clones; around four fifths appear just once. The ten biggest clones cover about 1.2% of the sample.

The CDR3 covers 16 residues, taking in both the cysteine and the phenylalanine. Just CDR3 DNA is preserved here, 48 bases in frame from base 1. V is clipped by 0 bases and J by 0 bases, and the sequence between their germline boundaries is 10 bases long. CDR1 and CDR2 were assigned from the germline V gene as SGHRS and YFSETQ. Comment on this clone: Its antigen target is currently unknown. No qualities accompany the bases; no much larger clone lies one base away.

The investigation overall reported the following: Clinical and demographic metadata were provided uncurated, with the amount varying by source and participant.

Whole blood was collected in K2EDTA tubes by collaborating institutions according to the institutions' own protocols. Collaborator samples were shipped for TCRbeta analysis as frozen whole blood, isolated PBMCs, or DNA extracted from either sample type. The TCR was taken from a woman in her fifties or sixties with acute or convalescent COVID-19. The sequence joins TRBV5-1 to TRBJ2-1; a weak D assignment points to TRBD1 (6 bases agree). The sequencing input was peripheral blood. In nucleotide form, the sequence is TGCGCCAGCAGCTTGGCACAGGGCCTCTCCTACAATGAGCAGTTCTTC. This translates into CASSLAQGLSYNEQFF. Here the CDR3 is joined to the reference TRBV5-1 and TRBJ2-1 genes, and the full variable domain is: KAGVTQTPRYLIKTRGQQVTLSCSPISGHRSVSWYQQTPGQGLQFLFEYFSETQRNKGNFPGRFSGRQFSNSRSEMNVSTLELGDSALYLCASSLAQGLSYNEQFFGPGTRLTVL.